The 21 T cell receptor beta chains below were found in one sample sequenced in a study of tumour-infiltrating T cells in Burkitt lymphoma. Profiled with immunoSEQ multiplex PCR; TCRdb holds only in-frame clones, not every one. The data show over 900 clones, about 19% seen once. Sequences were obtained from tumor tissue. These receptors originate from a human donor with Burkitt lymphoma.

This clone was observed a few times. This specimen includes other DNA sequences encoding the same CDR3. The rearrangement uses TRBV9 and TRBJ1-2; D unresolved. V lost 0 bases to trimming and J lost 2 bases, with 5 bases between them. CDR3 length: 13 residues. The germline CDR1 and CDR2 sequences are SGDLS and YYNGEE. For the CDR3, the DNA is TGTGCCAGCAGCGTAGCAGCGAACTATGGCTACACCTTC. Amino acid sequence: CASSVAANYGYTF. Looking up the rest from reference TRBV9 and TRBJ1-2 gives the full variable domain: DSGVTQTPKHLITATGQRVTLRCSPRSGDLSVYWYQQSLDQGLQFLIQYYNGEERAKGNILERFSAQQFPDLHSELNLSSLELGDSALYFCASSVAANYGYTFGSGTRLTVV.

This rearrangement joins TRBV21-1 to TRBJ1-2; no DNA check was done on the table's D call, TRBD1. TRBV21-1 is assigned pseudogene status. This CDR3 comprises 14 residues. This chain's CDR3 is CASSAGQGNYGYTF. In DNA, the CDR3 is TGTGCCAGCAGCGCGGGACAGGGGAACTATGGCTACACCTTC.

This chain joins TRBV5-1 and TRBJ2-7; D gene uncertain. The V end lost 4 bases, the J end lost 0 bases, and 14 bases lay between the germline ends. Germline CDR1 is SGHRS and CDR2 is YFSETQ. CDR3 length: 15 residues. The CDR3 DNA sequence: TGCGCCAGCAGCCCGGTAGCTGCGAGCTCCTACGAGCAGTACTTC. Protein product: CASSPVAASSYEQYF.

The V call is TRBV2, the J call TRBJ1-3; no definite D call. V was pared by 6 bases and J by 9 bases, with 18 bases between. The CDR3 has 14 amino acids. CDR1 is SNHLY, CDR2 FYNNEI, per germline. The CDR3 loop reads CASSGFEQRGTIYF. In DNA form, the CDR3 reads TGTGCCAGCAGCGGATTTGAGCAACGGGGCACCATATATTTT.

This clone was observed a few times. The sample holds other DNA sequences that translate to the same CDR3. The V call is TRBV2, the J call TRBJ1-6; D remains unclear. The V gene lost 1 base and the J gene lost 16 bases, with 11 bases spanning the gap. Germline V gene data show CDR1 as SNHLY and CDR2 as FYNNEI. This CDR3 is 12 amino acids long. The CDR3 bases are TGTGCCAGCAGTGAAGGTGGAGTACCTCTCCACTTT. Its protein product is CASSEGGVPLHF.

Only a few counts were recorded for this clone. V gene TRBV21-1 combines with J gene TRBJ1-1; no DNA check was done on the table's D call, TRBD1. TRBV21-1 is a pseudogene segment. The CDR3 spans 20 residues. Written as DNA, the CDR3 is TGTGCCAGCAGCAAAGCGTATTTCGGGACACTCAAAAGGGGGATAGGTGAAGCTTTCTTT. This sequence encodes CASSKAYFGTLKRGIGEAFF.

This clone was seen more than once but under ten times. The J gene is TRBJ2-7, the V gene TRBV6-5; D not resolved. This CDR3 has 11 amino acids. The V gene lost 6 bases and the J gene lost 7 bases, with 10 bases spanning the gap. The germline CDR1 and CDR2 sequences are MNHEY and SVGAGI. CDR3 nucleotide sequence: TGTGCCAGCAGCGTGGGCTGGGAGCAGTACTTC. It translates to CASSVGWEQYF.

The V and J genes are TRBV7-9 and TRBJ1-5; D ambiguous. Between the trimmed V and J ends, which lost 1 base and 5 bases, there was a span of 12 bases. Per germline, CDR1 SEHNR and CDR2 FQNEAQ (reference sequence). This CDR3 has 15 residues. DNA of the CDR3: TGTGCCAGCAGCTTAGATCACCCCGGGGATCAGCCCCAGCATTTT. Translating it yields CASSLDHPGDQPQHF.

V usage is TRBV7-7 and J usage is TRBJ2-5; 12 bases fit TRBD2. The CDR3 is 15 residues long. J was trimmed by 3 bases and V by 3 bases; bases with no gene match: 2. Germline V lookup: CDR1 SSHAT, CDR2 FNYEAQ (reference sequence). CDR3 in DNA: TGTGCCAGCAGCTTCGGACTAGCGGGAAAAGAGACCCAGTACTTC. Protein product: CASSFGLAGKETQYF.

This clone was recorded a few times. The rearrangement links TRBV19 to TRBJ1-2; D call uncertain. V dropped 3 bases and J dropped 4 bases, with 15 bases sitting between them. Looked up from germline, CDR1 is LNHDA and CDR2 is SQIVND (reference sequence). The CDR3 is 15 residues long. CDR3 region: CASSIESSPSYGYTF. CDR3 bases: TGTGCCAGTAGTATCGAGTCCAGCCCCAGCTATGGCTACACCTTC.

As DNA, the CDR3 is TGTGCCAGCAGTCCGACCGGGACTCTAAACATTCAGTACTTC. Translated, it gives CASSPTGTLNIQYF. V and J are TRBV27 and TRBJ2-4; possibly TRBD2 for D (6 bases). V was shortened by 5 bases and J by 6 bases, with 14 bases between the two germline ends. CDR1 and CDR2 from the germline V gene are MNHEY and SMNVEV (reference sequence). The CDR3 is made up of 14 amino acids.

A few counts support this clone. The gene calls are TRBV5-6 and TRBJ1-2; TRBD1 agrees at 9 bases. CDR3 length: 11 residues. Germline V gives CDR1 SGHDT, CDR2 YYEEEE. Trimming cost V 2 bases and J 12 bases; bases outside gene matches: 2. The CDR3 coding sequence is TGTGCCAGCAGCTTTACAGGGGGCAACACCTTC. Translation gives CASSFTGGNTF.

The rearrangement joins TRBV19 to TRBJ2-1; D ambiguous. The V and J ends lost 3 bases and 7 bases respectively, with 22 bases between them. This CDR3 comprises 17 residues. Germline V gives CDR1 LNHDA, CDR2 SQIVND (reference sequence). DNA of the CDR3: TGTGCCAGTAGTATCAACCTTCCGGCGGACCTACAGAATGAGCAGTTCTTC. It translates to CASSINLPADLQNEQFF.

This clone was picked up a small number of times. The J gene is TRBJ1-2, the V gene TRBV28; possibly TRBD1 for D (6 bases). Germline V gene lookup returns CDR1 MDHEN and CDR2 SYDVKM. Trimming took 3 bases from V and 5 from J, leaving 16 bases between them. The CDR3 has 15 amino acids. The CDR3 bases are TGTGCCAGCAGTTTGGAAAGGACAGTCGCGTATGGCTACACCTTC. Amino acids: CASSLERTVAYGYTF.

The CDR3: CASSLGQGAAEKLFF. The CDR3 nucleotides are TGTGCCAGCAGCTTAGGACAGGGGGCGGCCGAAAAACTGTTTTTT. V usage is TRBV7-9 and J usage is TRBJ1-4; 10 bases match TRBD1. CDR1 SEHNR and CDR2 FQNEAQ come from the germline V gene (reference sequence). The CDR3 consists of 15 residues. V shed 1 base and J 8 bases; nucleotides not matched to a gene: 4.

The chain uses TRBV6-5 and TRBJ2-2, with 8 bases aligning to TRBD1. Germline V gene sequence: CDR1 MNHEY, CDR2 SVGAGI. The CDR3 consists of 14 residues. V shed 8 bases, J shed 0 bases, and the junction held 2 bases outside the gene matches. Here the CDR3 reads CASGGQANTGELFF. CDR3 nucleotide sequence: TGTGCCAGCGGGGGACAGGCGAACACCGGGGAGCTGTTTTTT.

This chain uses TRBV9 with TRBJ1-3, with D perhaps TRBD1 (5 bases). The CDR3 has 14 amino acids. V was pared by 2 bases and J by 8 bases, with 14 bases between. The germline CDR1 and CDR2 sequences are SGDLS and YYNGEE. CDR3 residues: CASSVVGLEDTIYF. DNA for the CDR3: TGTGCCAGCAGCGTCGTGGGACTAGAGGACACCATATATTTT. Filled out from reference TRBV9 and TRBJ1-3, the complete variable domain reads DSGVTQTPKHLITATGQRVTLRCSPRSGDLSVYWYQQSLDQGLQFLIQYYNGEERAKGNILERFSAQQFPDLHSELNLSSLELGDSALYFCASSVVGLEDTIYFGEGSWLTVV.

The rearrangement links TRBV2 to TRBJ2-7; 13 nucleotides agree with TRBD2. Germline lookup yields CDR1 SNHLY and CDR2 FYNNEI. Trimming at V came to 4 bases and at J to 6 bases, leaving 6 bases not matched to a gene. This CDR3 is 15 amino acids long. This CDR3 is CASSGTSGGASEQYF. CDR3 nucleotide sequence: TGTGCCAGCAGTGGTACTAGCGGGGGGGCCTCCGAGCAGTACTTC.

The table lists this clone with a few counts. V gene TRBV9 combines with J gene TRBJ2-3; TRBD2 matches at 11 bases. Trimming removed 4 bases from V and 7 bases from J; junction bases left unmatched: 14. This CDR3 spans 17 amino acids. Germline V CDR1 and CDR2: SGDLS, YYNGEE. Here the CDR3 DNA reads TGTGCCAGCAGCCAATATAGCGGGGGGGCCGGCGGGAATACGCAGTATTTT. It specifies CASSQYSGGAGGNTQYF.

As regards this clone: The same CDR3 can be traced to other DNA sequences in this sample. The chain couples TRBV5-1 to TRBJ2-2; the match to TRBD1 covers 8 bases. Looked up from germline, CDR1 is SGHRS and CDR2 is YFSETQ. J was trimmed by 6 bases and V by 5 bases; bases with no gene match: 6. CDR3 length: 14 residues. CDR3 region: CASSYDRGSGELFF. The CDR3 coding sequence is TGCGCCAGCAGTTACGACAGGGGCTCCGGGGAGCTGTTTTTT.

This clone turned up a few times. The chain carries TRBV25-1 and TRBJ1-1; D remains ambiguous. There are 14 residues in the CDR3. Between the trimmed V and J ends, which lost 2 bases and 5 bases, there was a span of 12 bases. The germline V gene encodes CDR1 MGHDK and CDR2 SYGVNS. The CDR3: CASSELWASTEAFF. The CDR3 nucleotides are TGTGCCAGCAGTGAACTTTGGGCCAGTACTGAAGCTTTCTTT.